What follows are 12 T cell receptor beta chains derived from one specimen sequenced in a study of shared clonotypes between healthy human individuals. Only CD45RO-negative cells positively selected for CCR7 counted as naive CD8 cells, so terminally differentiated effector memory CD45RA+ cells were excluded. The table came from immunoSEQ multiplex PCR; TCRdb's copy has only in-frame clones and leaves some out. This repertoire shows a few hundred thousand clones, less than 97% found once; its top ten account for approximately 0.1%. What was sequenced was naive CD8+ T cells sorted from blood. These receptors were obtained from a woman younger than 45 in good health.

This clone has only one observation. The chain combines TRBV7-9 with TRBJ2-3; 8 bases match TRBD2. V trimming: 4 bases; J trimming: 4 bases; junction bases outside the gene matches: 10. The V gene's germline CDR1 is SEHNR and CDR2 FQNEAQ (reference sequence). The length of the CDR3 is 16 residues. The CDR3 DNA follows: TGTGCCAGCAGCTCGGGACTCGCGGGAGGACCAGATACGCAGTATTTT. Translated: CASSSGLAGGPDTQYF. The full variable domain, in which reference TRBV7-9 and TRBJ2-3 provide the parts outside the CDR3, is DTGVSQNPRHKITKRGQNVTFRCDPISEHNRLYWYRQTLGQGPEFLTYFQNEAQLEKSRLLSDRFSAERPKGSFSTLEIQRTEQGDSAMYLCASSSGLAGGPDTQYFGPGTRLTVL.

This clone was counted a few times. The gene calls are TRBV5-6 and TRBJ2-5; TRBD1 might be the D (5 bases). V was shortened by 3 bases and J by 4 bases, with 10 bases between the two germline ends. The CDR3 runs to 13 residues. Germline CDR1 reads SGHDT; CDR2 reads YYEEEE. CDR3 sequence reads: CASSWVRGETQYF. CDR3 in DNA: TGTGCCAGCAGCTGGGTTAGGGGAGAGACCCAGTACTTC.

The J gene is TRBJ2-7, the V gene TRBV6-1, with D tentatively TRBD1 (5 bases). V dropped 7 bases and J dropped 0 bases, with 13 bases sitting between them. The CDR3 length is 14 residues. The germline V gene has CDR1 MNHNS and CDR2 SASEGT. In nucleotides, the CDR3 is TGTGCCAGCACCCTTAGACAGAGCTCCTACGAGCAGTACTTC. It codes for CASTLRQSSYEQYF.

The J gene is TRBJ2-1, the V gene TRBV2; D perhaps matches TRBD2 (6 bases). Germline V gene data show CDR1 as SNHLY and CDR2 as FYNNEI. CDR3 length: 16 amino acids. Trimming took 6 bases from V and 2 from J, leaving 17 bases between them. DNA for the CDR3: TGTGCCAGCAGCCTTCTGGCGGGAAGTGCCTACAATGAGCAGTTCTTC. It is translated as CASSLLAGSAYNEQFF.

The chain combines TRBV11-2 with TRBJ2-1, with D hard to call. CDR3 length: 15 amino acids. V was trimmed by 1 base and J by 2 bases, leaving 9 bases between them. The germline V gene encodes CDR1 SGHAT and CDR2 FQNNGV. Here the CDR3 DNA reads TGTGCCAGCAGCTTAGGTTACACCACCTACAATGAGCAGTTCTTC. Translation: CASSLGYTTYNEQFF.

The CDR3 is CATSSSTSGNTIYF. The CDR3 region has the DNA TGTGCCACCTCCTCTTCTACCAGTGGAAACACCATATATTTT. The chain uses TRBV15 and TRBJ1-3, with D unclear. Trimming cost V 8 bases and J 3 bases, with 14 bases left between them. The CDR3 runs 14 residues. Looked up from germline, CDR1 is LNHNV and CDR2 is YYDKDF (reference sequence). The whole variable domain, filled in from reference TRBV15 and TRBJ1-3, reads DAMVIQNPRYQVTQFGKPVTLSCSQTLNHNVMYWYQQKSSQAPKLLFHYYDKDFNNEADTPDNFQSRRPNTSFCFLDIRSPGLGDTAMYLCATSSSTSGNTIYFGEGSWLTVV.

The chain employs TRBV2 and TRBJ2-1; tentative D call: TRBD1 (5 bases). Trimming took off 2 bases at V and 7 bases at J, with 12 bases between the two ends. The CDR3 consists of 14 residues. The germline gives CDR1 SNHLY, CDR2 FYNNEI. For the CDR3, the DNA is TGTGCCAGCAGTGAATTTGCCAGGGCGAATGAGCAGTTCTTC. This encodes CASSEFARANEQFF.

This clone has only one observation. The CDR3 coding sequence is TGTGCCAGCAGTCACGGGACAGGGCTCAATCAGCCCCAGCATTTT. It is translated as CASSHGTGLNQPQHF. This sequence joins TRBV27 and TRBJ1-5, with TRBD1 matching over 9 bases. With V trimmed by 5 bases and J by 3 bases, 5 bases remained unmatched. The CDR3 is 15 amino acids. Looked up from germline, CDR1 is MNHEY and CDR2 is SMNVEV (reference sequence).

The chain carries TRBV28 and TRBJ1-5; 12 bases are shared with TRBD1. Unmatched junction bases numbered 8, after V lost 7 bases and J lost 7 bases. The CDR3 consists of 15 residues. The germline V gene encodes CDR1 MDHEN and CDR2 SYDVKM. CDR3 sequence reads: CASTTGQGAIQPQHF. The CDR3 DNA sequence: TGTGCCAGCACTACGGGACAGGGGGCCATACAGCCCCAGCATTTT.

The chain couples TRBV10-3 to TRBJ2-1; TRBD2 might be the D (5 bases). V gave up 8 bases and J gave up 5 bases, with 16 bases separating them. The CDR3 consists of 14 residues. CDR1 and CDR2 (germline): ENHRY, SYGVKD. In nucleotides, the CDR3 is TGTGCCATCGGAACCGGGAACAACGACAATGAGCAGTTCTTC. Translated, it gives CAIGTGNNDNEQFF.

The J gene is TRBJ2-3, the V gene TRBV2; a weak D match, TRBD2 (6 bases). Germline V gene data show CDR1 as SNHLY and CDR2 as FYNNEI. V shed 0 bases and J shed 5 bases, with 15 bases lying between them. The CDR3 runs 16 residues. Here the CDR3 reads CASSEAKWEAGDTQYF. CDR3 nucleotide sequence: TGTGCCAGCAGTGAAGCTAAGTGGGAGGCGGGAGATACGCAGTATTTT.

J is TRBJ2-7 and V is TRBV29-1, with TRBD2 identical over 7 bases. The J segment lost 2 bases and the V segment lost 6 bases, leaving 7 bases of the junction unmatched. CDR1 is SQVTM, CDR2 ANQGSEA, per germline. The length of the CDR3 is 13 residues. CDR3 nucleotides: TGCAGCGTCCGTCGGGGGAGGGCCTACGAGCAGTACTTC. Protein: CSVRRGRAYEQYF.